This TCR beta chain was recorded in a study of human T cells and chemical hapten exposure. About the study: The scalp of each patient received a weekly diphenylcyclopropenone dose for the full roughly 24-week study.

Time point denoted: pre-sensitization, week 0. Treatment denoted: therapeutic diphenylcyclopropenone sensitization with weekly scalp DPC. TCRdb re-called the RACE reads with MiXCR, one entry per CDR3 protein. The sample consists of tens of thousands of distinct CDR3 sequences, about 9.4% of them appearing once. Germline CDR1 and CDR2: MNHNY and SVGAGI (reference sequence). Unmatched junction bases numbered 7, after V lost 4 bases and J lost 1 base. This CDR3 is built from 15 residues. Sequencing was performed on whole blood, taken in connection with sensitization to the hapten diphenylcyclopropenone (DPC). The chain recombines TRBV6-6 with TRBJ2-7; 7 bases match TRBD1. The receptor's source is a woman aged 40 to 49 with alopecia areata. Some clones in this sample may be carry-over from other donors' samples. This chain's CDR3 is CASSSTGTASYEQYF. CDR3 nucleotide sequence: TGTGCCAGCAGTTCAACCGGGACAGCTTCCTACGAGCAGTACTTC.